The 20 T cell receptor beta chains presented below share a single source sample, sequenced in a study of blood T cell repertoires in COVID-19. The repertoire was sequenced with immunoSEQ multiplex PCR; TCRdb's copy has only in-frame clones and lacks some. The sample has about 430,000 clones, about 88% seen once. The material sequenced was PBMCs or T cells enriched from blood (not recorded which). These receptors all stem from a young woman who had been exposed to COVID-19.

This clone appeared a few times. The chain employs TRBV29-1 and TRBJ1-5; TRBD1 might be the D (6 bases). CDR1 SQVTM and CDR2 ANQGSEA come from the germline V gene. This CDR3 region has 13 residues. The ends were cut back, 6 bases at V and 2 bases at J, with 11 bases in the middle. Here the CDR3 DNA reads TGCAGCGTCTCAGGGGCCGGCAATCAGCCCCAGCATTTT. Amino acids: CSVSGAGNQPQHF.

This sequence joins TRBV6-5 and TRBJ1-4; 9 bases map to TRBD1. This CDR3 comprises 14 residues. After removal of 5 bases from V and 6 bases from J, the junction contained 4 bases not matched to a gene. The germline gives CDR1 MNHEY, CDR2 SVGAGI. CDR3 amino acids: CASSRRDRDEKLFF. CDR3 bases: TGTGCCAGCAGTCGCCGGGACAGGGATGAAAAACTGTTTTTT.

The rearrangement uses TRBV30 and TRBJ1-6, with TRBD1 matching over 7 bases. This CDR3 contains 16 residues. Germline CDR1 reads GTSNPN; CDR2 reads SVGIG (reference sequence). V shed 2 bases, J shed 2 bases, and the junction held 6 bases outside the gene matches. CDR3 residues: CAWSPSQGTYNSPLHF. The CDR3 coding sequence is TGTGCCTGGAGTCCTTCACAGGGGACCTATAATTCACCCCTCCACTTT. Filled out from reference TRBV30 and TRBJ1-6, the complete variable domain reads SQTIHQWPATLVQPVGSPLSLECTVEGTSNPNLYWYRQAAGRGLQLLFYSVGIGQISSEVPQNLSASRPQDRQFILSSKKLLLSDSGFYLCAWSPSQGTYNSPLHFGNGTRLTVT.

The chain employs TRBV5-1 and TRBJ2-7; a weak D match, TRBD1 (6 bases). Germline values: CDR1 SGHRS, CDR2 YFSETQ. Trimming removed 0 bases from V and 4 bases from J, with 11 bases in between. The CDR3 length is 14 residues. CDR3 sequence: CASSLETGWYEQYF. The DNA for the CDR3 is TGCGCCAGCAGCTTGGAGACAGGTTGGTACGAGCAGTACTTC.

The chain uses TRBV18 and TRBJ1-4; the match to TRBD1 covers 7 bases. Germline assignment: CDR1 KGHSH and CDR2 LQKENI. V shed 4 bases, J shed 0 bases, and the junction held 2 bases outside the gene matches. CDR3 length equals 15 residues. In nucleotides, the CDR3 is TGTGCCAGCTCACGAGACAGGGCAACTAATGAAAAACTGTTTTTT. Protein: CASSRDRATNEKLFF.

This chain connects TRBV28 to TRBJ1-3; weak D call: TRBD1 (6 bases). The germline V gene has CDR1 MDHEN and CDR2 SYDVKM. V lost 5 bases and J 4 bases, leaving 21 bases between the germline ends. The CDR3 sequence is 17 residues long. The CDR3 region is CASSNSGADSPGNTIYF. The CDR3, as DNA: TGTGCCAGCAGTAATTCAGGGGCGGACTCCCCCGGAAACACCATATATTTT.

The CDR3 here is CASHTLNTEAFF. CDR3 sequence (DNA): TGTGCCAGCCATACTTTGAACACTGAAGCTTTCTTT. The chain links TRBV28 to TRBJ1-1; the D is unclear. Germline V lookup: CDR1 MDHEN, CDR2 SYDVKM. This CDR3 region has 12 residues. V lost 8 bases to trimming and J lost 0 bases, with 7 bases between them.

The rearrangement links TRBV9 to TRBJ2-3; 11 positions match TRBD2. CDR3 length: 15 amino acids. V was pared by 3 bases and J by 1 base, with 1 base of the junction left unmatched. CDR1 and CDR2 (germline): SGDLS, YYNGEE. In DNA form, the CDR3 reads TGTGCCAGCAGCGCGGGACTAGCGGGCACAGATACGCAGTATTTT. Translation: CASSAGLAGTDTQYF.

The V gene is TRBV6-1, the J gene TRBJ2-2, with 8 bases lining up with TRBD2. Trimming took 4 bases from V and 4 from J; bases not matched to a gene: 20. CDR1 and CDR2 from the germline V gene are MNHNS and SASEGT. The CDR3 length is 20 residues. CDR3 sequence: CASSGPPGRAEGSGTGELFF. CDR3 coding DNA: TGTGCCAGCAGTGGGCCTCCCGGGAGGGCCGAGGGGTCAGGCACCGGGGAGCTGTTTTTT.

The rearrangement joins TRBV19 to TRBJ1-5, with 9 bases fitting TRBD1. V shed 4 bases, J shed 6 bases, and the junction held 10 bases outside the gene matches. This CDR3 has 16 residues. Germline V gene lookup returns CDR1 LNHDA and CDR2 SQIVND (reference sequence). The CDR3 nucleotides read TGTGCCAGTAGTACTTCCGGGACAGGGAGGGGTCAGCCCCAGCATTTT. It yields the protein CASSTSGTGRGQPQHF. Drawing the rest from reference TRBV19 and TRBJ1-5, the complete variable domain is DGGITQSPKYLFRKEGQNVTLSCEQNLNHDAMYWYRQDPGQGLRLIYYSQIVNDFQKGDIAEGYSVSREKKESFPLTVTSAQKNPTAFYLCASSTSGTGRGQPQHFGDGTRLSIL.

V usage is TRBV18 and J usage is TRBJ1-1, with TRBD1 matching 10 bases. The CDR3 runs 15 residues. Germline-derived CDR1 and CDR2 are KGHSH and LQKENI. Trimming cost V 3 bases and J 5 bases; bases outside gene matches: 6. The CDR3 here is CASSPEGQGITEAFF. In DNA form, the CDR3 reads TGTGCCAGCTCACCGGAGGGACAGGGGATAACTGAAGCTTTCTTT.

The rearrangement uses TRBV7-2 and TRBJ1-6, with TRBD1 identical over 11 bases. Germline V gene data show CDR1 as SGHTA and CDR2 as FQGNSA. The trim removed 5 bases at V and 7 bases at J, leaving 7 bases unmatched. The CDR3 contains 16 residues. The CDR3 loop is CASSPDRGLGNSPLHF. In DNA form, the CDR3 reads TGTGCCAGCAGCCCGGACAGGGGGCTGGGGAATTCACCCCTCCACTTT.

This clone was found a few times. The rearrangement links TRBV28 to TRBJ2-1, with 7 nucleotides matching TRBD2. The CDR3 extends over 15 amino acids. Germline V gene lookup returns CDR1 MDHEN and CDR2 SYDVKM. V trimming: 6 bases; J trimming: 0 bases; junction bases outside the gene matches: 5. In DNA, the CDR3 is TGTGCCAGCAGGGCGCCGGGGGGCTCCTACAATGAGCAGTTCTTC. Its protein is CASRAPGGSYNEQFF.

The rearrangement uses TRBV7-8 and TRBJ2-7; 11 bases agree with TRBD2. V gave up 1 base and J gave up 0 bases; unmatched junction bases: 5. This CDR3 spans 17 amino acids. Per the germline V gene, CDR1 is SGHVS and CDR2 is FQNEAQ. The CDR3 here is CASSLVGTSGISYEQYF. The CDR3 DNA reads as TGTGCCAGCAGCTTAGTTGGGACTAGCGGAATCTCCTACGAGCAGTACTTC.

The gene calls are TRBV7-2 and TRBJ2-3, with 8 bases identical to TRBD2. The germline V gene has CDR1 SGHTA and CDR2 FQGNSA. Trimming took 5 bases from V and 6 from J; bases not matched to a gene: 4. CDR3 length equals 13 residues. In DNA form, the CDR3 reads TGTGCCAGCAGCCCGGGGGGGCCGGATACGCAGTATTTT. Protein sequence: CASSPGGPDTQYF. Filled out from reference TRBV7-2 and TRBJ2-3, the complete variable domain reads GAGVSQSPSNKVTEKGKDVELRCDPISGHTALYWYRQSLGQGLEFLIYFQGNSAPDKSGLPSDRFSAERTGGSVSTLTIQRTQQEDSAVYLCASSPGGPDTQYFGPGTRLTVL.

The V and J genes are TRBV27 and TRBJ2-3; TRBD2 aligns across 8 bases. CDR1 and CDR2 (germline): MNHEY, SMNVEV (reference sequence). V trimming: 3 bases; J trimming: 5 bases; junction bases outside the gene matches: 7. CDR3 length: 15 residues. The CDR3 region is CASSFGAGVEDTQYF. In DNA form, the CDR3 reads TGTGCCAGCAGTTTTGGAGCGGGAGTTGAAGATACGCAGTATTTT.

The V gene is TRBV19, the J gene TRBJ1-1, with unresolved D. The CDR3 has 14 residues. Germline-derived CDR1 and CDR2 are LNHDA and SQIVND (reference sequence). Trimming left V 0 bases short and J 6 bases short, with 11 bases between. The DNA for the CDR3 is TGTGCCAGTAGTATAGACGGAGGAGGCCCTGAAGCTTTCTTT. It encodes CASSIDGGGPEAFF.

V and J are TRBV7-6 and TRBJ1-2; D uncertain. Germline CDR1 reads SGHVS; CDR2 reads FNYEAQ. The V end lost 3 bases, the J end lost 3 bases, and 8 bases lay between the germline ends. This CDR3 is 13 amino acids long. The CDR3 is CASSFSQDYGYTF. The CDR3 DNA sequence: TGTGCCAGCAGCTTTTCTCAGGACTATGGCTACACCTTC.

This clone has just one count. V usage is TRBV9 and J usage is TRBJ2-2; D unresolved. The V gene lost 2 bases and the J gene lost 6 bases, with 11 bases spanning the gap. Germline V gene sequence: CDR1 SGDLS, CDR2 YYNGEE. There are 14 residues in the CDR3. CDR3 bases: TGTGCCAGCAGCGTTCAGGCCAACCCCGGGGAGCTGTTTTTT. Translation gives CASSVQANPGELFF.

This chain uses TRBV29-1 with TRBJ2-5, with 9 nucleotides matching TRBD2. This CDR3 region has 15 residues. CDR1 and CDR2 (germline): SQVTM, ANQGSEA. Trimming at V came to 4 bases and at J to 2 bases, leaving 8 bases not matched to a gene. CDR3 DNA: TGCAGCGTTGGGCTAGCGGGGAGAGGGCAAGAGACCCAGTACTTC. This codes for CSVGLAGRGQETQYF.